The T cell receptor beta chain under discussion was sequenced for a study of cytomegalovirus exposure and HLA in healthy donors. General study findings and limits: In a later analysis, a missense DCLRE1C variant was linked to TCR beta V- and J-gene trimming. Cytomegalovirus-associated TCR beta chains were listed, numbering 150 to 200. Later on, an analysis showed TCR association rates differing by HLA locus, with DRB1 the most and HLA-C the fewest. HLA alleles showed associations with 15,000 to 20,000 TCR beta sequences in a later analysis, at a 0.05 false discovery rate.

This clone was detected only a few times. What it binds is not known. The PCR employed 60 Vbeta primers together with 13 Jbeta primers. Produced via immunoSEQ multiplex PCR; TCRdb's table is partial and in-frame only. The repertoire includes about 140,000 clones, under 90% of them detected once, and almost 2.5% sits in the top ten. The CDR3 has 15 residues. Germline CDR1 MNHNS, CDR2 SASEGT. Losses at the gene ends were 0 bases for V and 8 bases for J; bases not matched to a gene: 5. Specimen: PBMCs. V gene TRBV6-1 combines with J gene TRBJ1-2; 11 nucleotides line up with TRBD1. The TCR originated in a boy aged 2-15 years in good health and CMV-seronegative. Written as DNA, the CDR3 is TGTGCCAGCAGTGAAGCGGGACAGGGGGTGGGCGGCTACACCTTC. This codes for CASSEAGQGVGGYTF.